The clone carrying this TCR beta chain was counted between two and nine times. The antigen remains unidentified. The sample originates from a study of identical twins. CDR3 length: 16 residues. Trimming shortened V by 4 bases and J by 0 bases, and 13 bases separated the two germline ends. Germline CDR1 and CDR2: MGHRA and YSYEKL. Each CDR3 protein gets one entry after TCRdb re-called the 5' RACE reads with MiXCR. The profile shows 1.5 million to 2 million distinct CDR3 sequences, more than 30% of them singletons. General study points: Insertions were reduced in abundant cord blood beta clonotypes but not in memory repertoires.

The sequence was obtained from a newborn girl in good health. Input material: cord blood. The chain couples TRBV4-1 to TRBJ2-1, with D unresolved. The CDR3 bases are TGCGCCAGCAGCCTAAACCCCCTCAGCTCCTACAATGAGCAGTTCTTC. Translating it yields CASSLNPLSSYNEQFF.